This T cell receptor (beta chain) emerged from a study of blood T cell repertoires in COVID-19. About the research overall: The samples span acute and convalescent COVID-19 from the United States, Italy and Spain.

Sequencing was performed with immunoSEQ multiplex PCR; in TCRdb, only in-frame clones are kept and a portion is missing. Here the sample spans around 250,000 clones, roughly 84% being singletons. The sequenced sample consisted of peripheral blood. The clonotype originates from a woman aged 40 to 50 who had recovered from COVID-19.

CDR3 DNA: TGTGCCAGCAGCCCTAGCCACGCCTACGAGCAGTACTTC. Protein product: CASSPSHAYEQYF. The chain recombines TRBV11-3 with TRBJ2-7; TRBD2 might be the D (5 bases). The V and J ends lost 5 bases and 2 bases respectively, with 10 bases between them. The CDR3 has 13 amino acids. Germline CDR1 reads SGHNT; CDR2 reads YENEEA.